Listed below are T cell receptor beta chains from one sample, sequenced in a study of CD8+ T cells in alopecia areata. Profiling relied on immunoSEQ multiplex PCR, and the TCRdb table lists in-frame clones only, not all of them. The sample shows around 34,000 clones, roughly 53% of them seen only once. Specimen: NKG2D-high CD8+ T cells sorted from blood. The receptors originated from a human donor with alopecia areata. Each CDR3 is given with its conserved first and last residue. A D gene is named only where the DNA matches it firmly. The size entry is marked missing in some rows and otherwise reads once, few, many or a size class.

11	-	-	TRBV27	TRBJ2-1	TGTGCCAGCTCGGTCCTCAATGAGCAGTTCTTC	CASSVLNEQFF
12	-	-	TRBV7-9	TRBJ2-7	TGTGCCACCACAGGGAAGGGCTACGAGCAGTACTTC	CATTGKGYEQYF
15	-	once	TRBV23-1	TRBJ2-7	TGCGCCAGCAGTCAGGTATGCGGTCGGCCCTACGAGCAGTACTTC	CASSQVCGRPYEQYF
13	-	-	TRBV5-4	TRBJ2-7	TGTGCCAGCAGCTCCGGCGGGGCCTACGAGCAGTACTTC	CASSSGGAYEQYF
14	TRBD1	-	TRBV7-9	TRBJ2-7	TGTGCCAGCAGCTTGCAAGGGGGCGCGGACGAGCAGTACTTC	CASSLQGGADEQYF
13	-	few	TRBV5-4	TRBJ1-3	TGTGCCAGCAGCTTGACGAATGGAAACACCATATATTTT	CASSLTNGNTIYF
14	-	-	TRBV21-1	TRBJ2-2	TGTGCCAGCGACCTGGACAGGGTCCCCGGGGAGCTGTTTTTT	CASDLDRVPGELFF
16	-	-	TRBV19	TRBJ1-5	TGTGCCAGTAGTATTCGGGGCGGGTGGGGCAATCAGCCCCAGCATTTT	CASSIRGGWGNQPQHF
16	-	few	TRBV27	TRBJ2-3	TGTGCCAGCAGCCCATCCGGGCCGGGACGGACAGATACGCAGTATTTT	CASSPSGPGRTDTQYF
15	TRBD1	-	TRBV5-1	TRBJ1-3	TGCGCCAGCAGCACGGACAGGGGGCCTGGAAACACCATATATTTT	CASSTDRGPGNTIYF
14	-	-	TRBV6-5	TRBJ1-5	TGTGCCAGCAGTTACTCAGGGGGAAATCAGCCCCAGCATTTT	CASSYSGGNQPQHF
14	-	once	TRBV5-1	TRBJ1-2	TGCGCCAGCAGCTTGGGCCAGGGCGTGGAAGGCTACACCTTC	CASSLGQGVEGYTF
14	TRBD1	-	TRBV5-6	TRBJ2-7	TGTGCCAGCAGCCCCCCCGGGACAGGGAACGAGCAGTACTTC	CASSPPGTGNEQYF
14	TRBD1	-	TRBV28	TRBJ2-7	TGTGCCAGCAGCGTCGACAGGGGGAGATTCGGGCAGTACTTC	CASSVDRGRFGQYF
15	-	-	TRBV28	TRBJ2-3	TGTGCCAGCAGCCCTAACGGGGAAGGTACAGATACGCAGTATTTT	CASSPNGEGTDTQYF
15	-	-	TRBV2	TRBJ1-2	TGTGCCAGCTTGGACAGCGAAACCCAAAACTATGGCTACACCTTC	CASLDSETQNYGYTF
15	-	-	TRBV27	TRBJ1-2	TGTGCCAGCAGTTTATGGTACAGGGCGACGGATGGCTACACCTTC	CASSLWYRATDGYTF
12	-	-	TRBV28	TRBJ2-3	TGTGCCAGCAGGGTATTGGGGGAATCGCAGTATTTT	CASRVLGESQYF
12	-	-	TRBV19	TRBJ2-1	TGTGCCAGTAGTCCAGCGTACAATGAGCAGTTCTTC	CASSPAYNEQFF
17	TRBD1	few	TRBV12-5	TRBJ2-3	TGTGCTAGTGGTTCCGGATGGGGACAGGCAAGCACAGATACGCAGTATTTT	CASGSGWGQASTDTQYF
15	-	-	TRBV27	TRBJ2-2	TGTGCCAGCAGTTTATCTACAGGGAACACCGGGGAGCTGTTTTTT	CASSLSTGNTGELFF
13	TRBD1	few	TRBV28	TRBJ2-1	TGTGCCAGCAACAGGGGTAAGGTCAATGAGCAGTTCTTC	CASNRGKVNEQFF
12	-	-	TRBV23-1	TRBJ1-3	TGCGCCAGCAGTCAAGAACAGGGTATCGCATATTTT	CASSQEQGIAYF
13	-	few	TRBV27	TRBJ2-7	TGTGCCAGCAGTTTTAGCTCGGGCGGCGAGCAGTACTTC	CASSFSSGGEQYF
16	TRBD1	once	TRBV7-6	TRBJ2-1	TGTGCCAGCAGCTTAGAGTTCAGGGGGCGTCTAAATGAGCAGTTCTTC	CASSLEFRGRLNEQFF
14	-	-	TRBV4-2	TRBJ2-7	TGTGCCAGCAGCCAAGTGGGGCAGTCCTACGAGCAGTACTTC	CASSQVGQSYEQYF
15	-	-	TRBV6-1	TRBJ1-5	TGTACCAGCAGTGAAGCTGCGGGGAAAAATCAGCCCCAGCATTTT	CTSSEAAGKNQPQHF
12	-	-	TRBV7-9	TRBJ2-7	TGTGCCAGCAGCCAACAGGGATACGAGCAGTACTTC	CASSQQGYEQYF
15	-	-	TRBV5-1	TRBJ2-5	TGCGCCAGCAGCTTTCGTCAGACGACCCAAGAGACCCAGTACTTC	CASSFRQTTQETQYF
15	-	few	TRBV4-1	TRBJ2-7	TGCGCCAGCAGCCAAGCCTTAGACAGGCGATACGAGCAGTACTTC	CASSQALDRRYEQYF
15	TRBD1	-	TRBV9	TRBJ1-6	TGTGCCAGCAGCCCCGGACAGGGGACGAATTCACCCCTCCACTTT	CASSPGQGTNSPLHF
11	-	-	TRBV12-5	TRBJ2-5	TGTGCTAGTAGCGGAGGGGAGACCCAGTACTTC	CASSGGETQYF
12	-	-	TRBV29-1	TRBJ2-1	TGCAGCTCCACGGGAAGAGGCAATGAGCAGTTCTTC	CSSTGRGNEQFF
12	-	few	TRBV7-2	TRBJ2-7	TGTGCCAGCAGCTCGGCGGGATACGAGCAGTACTTC	CASSSAGYEQYF
16	-	many	TRBV4-1	TRBJ2-2	TGCGCCAGCAGCCAAGATCTGATGAGGGGCACCGGGGAGCTGTTTTTT	CASSQDLMRGTGELFF
15	TRBD2	few	TRBV7-8	TRBJ2-1	TGTGCCAGCATCTCTAGCGGGAGCGCTTACAATGAGCAGTTCTTC	CASISSGSAYNEQFF
18	-	-	TRBV29-1	TRBJ2-3	TGCAGCGTTGAAGATCAGGTTTTTGACCTCACTCAATCGGAAGCGCAGTATTTT	CSVEDQVFDLTQSEAQYF
19	-	few	TRBV2	TRBJ2-3	TGTGCCAGCATCCAGACCGCTACGACGGTTATATCTAGCACAGATACGCAGTATTTT	CASIQTATTVISSTDTQYF
14	-	-	TRBV5-1	TRBJ1-1	TGCGCCAGCAGCTACGCGGGTGGGAACACTGAAGCTTTCTTT	CASSYAGGNTEAFF